A few counts support the clone carrying this T cell receptor (beta chain). Its antigen remains unknown. Using constant-segment primers, 5'RACE produced TCR alpha and TCR beta cDNA libraries carrying sample barcodes and UMIs. TCRdb reprocessed the 5' RACE reads with MiXCR, giving one entry per CDR3 protein. Here the sample spans a few hundred thousand distinct CDR3 sequences, roughly an eighth being singletons. Germline V gene data show CDR1 as DFQATT and CDR2 as SNEGSKA (reference sequence). Deletions cut 2 bases from V and 2 bases from J, with 12 bases between. The CDR3 runs to 14 residues. The data were taken from a study of T-cell memory formation after mild COVID-19. Turning to the study itself: Clusters were largely donor specific.

Study-level points and caveats: The pre-infection memory compartment contained some responding clones, suggesting cross-reactive memory joined. CD4+ contracting clones were found mainly in CM and EM, and CD8+ ones in EMRA.

Sample: PBMCs or a T cell subset sorted from them (not recorded which). The V call is TRBV20-1, the J call TRBJ1-2; D perhaps matches TRBD1 (6 bases). The source of this sequence is a man aged 18 to 29 who had mild COVID-19 (a few samples of this study predate the infection). Cell type and time point are not known. CDR3: CSARKTGINYGYTF. CDR3 nucleotide sequence: TGCAGTGCTAGAAAAACAGGGATAAACTATGGCTACACCTTC.